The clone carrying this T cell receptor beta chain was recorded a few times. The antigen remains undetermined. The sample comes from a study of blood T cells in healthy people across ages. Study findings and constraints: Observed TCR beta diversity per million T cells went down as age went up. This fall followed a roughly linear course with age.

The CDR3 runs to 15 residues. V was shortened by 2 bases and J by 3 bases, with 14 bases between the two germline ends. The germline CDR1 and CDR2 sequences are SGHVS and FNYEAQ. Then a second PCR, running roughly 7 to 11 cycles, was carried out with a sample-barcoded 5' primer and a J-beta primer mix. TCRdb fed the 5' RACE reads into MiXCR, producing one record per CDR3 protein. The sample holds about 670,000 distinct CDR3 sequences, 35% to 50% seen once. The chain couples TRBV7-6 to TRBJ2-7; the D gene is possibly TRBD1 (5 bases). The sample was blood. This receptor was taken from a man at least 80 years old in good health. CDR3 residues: CASSLRRAELYEQYF. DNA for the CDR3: TGTGCCAGCAGCTTACGCAGGGCGGAACTCTACGAGCAGTACTTC.